This entry concerns a single T cell receptor (beta chain). The target antigen is unknown. This entry comes from a study of T-cell memory formation after mild COVID-19. Study at large: Among the donors, TCR clusters were largely specific to each donor. Study-level findings and limits: CD4+ bias marked clones expanding day 15 to 37, unlike balanced contracting clones. Those CD4+ clones that contracted were mainly in CM and EM (CD8+ ones in EMRA). Certain responding clones were present in pre-infection memory, suggesting participation of cross-reactive memory.

Trimming took off 7 bases at V and 0 bases at J, with 12 bases between the two ends. The CDR3 is made up of 14 amino acids. From germline, CDR1 is MNHEY and CDR2 SVGAGI. A single record per CDR3 protein comes from TCRdb applying MiXCR to the 5' RACE reads. The sample records about 340,000 distinct CDR3 sequences, more than 15% being singletons. The sequence was collected from a man aged 18 to 35 who had mild COVID-19 (a few samples of this study predate the infection). Cell type and time point are not known. What was sequenced was PBMCs or a T cell subset sorted from them (not recorded which). The V call is TRBV6-5, the J call TRBJ1-2; D remains ambiguous. The CDR3 DNA reads as TGTGCCAGCAACAAGCAAGCCACTAACTATGGCTACACCTTC. Its translation is CASNKQATNYGYTF.